What follows describes a single TCR beta chain. What it binds is not known. There are 11 residues in the CDR3. Per the germline V gene, CDR1 is LGHNT and CDR2 is FRNRAP. This entry is derived from a study of sequential checkpoint blockade in melanoma. General study points: Pretreatment TIL clonality tracked with response in the nivolumab-first arm.

Stated treatment: randomized to nivolumab then ipilimumab (arm A) or the reverse (arm B). The repertoire was sequenced with immunoSEQ multiplex PCR; TCRdb's copy has only in-frame clones and lacks some. This repertoire shows 3,300 or so clones, roughly 17% found once; its top ten account for 13% to 15%. The receptor was derived from a human donor with melanoma. This specimen was tumor tissue (inferred from file names), taken from a patient given nivolumab and ipilimumab in sequence. This chain connects TRBV12-5 to TRBJ2-7; D remains unclear. The CDR3 bases are TGTGCCCTCGCCCTTTCCGGGGAGCAGTACTTC. Translation: CALALSGEQYF.